Following are 7 T cell receptor beta chains from one sample sequenced in a study of identical twins. TCRdb processed the 5' RACE reads anew with MiXCR; each CDR3 protein has one entry. Of 600,000 to 850,000 distinct CDR3 sequences listed, 18% are singletons. This sample also belongs to another study, concerning T cells expressing NK-cell markers.

Sequencing was performed on PBMCs. Every receptor here comes from a woman aged 18-29 years in good health.

This clonotype was detected a few times. This chain connects TRBV5-1 to TRBJ1-2; D is perhaps TRBD1 (5 bases). Trimming removed 6 bases at V and 4 bases at J, with 22 bases between. Per the germline V gene, CDR1 is SGHRS and CDR2 is YFSETQ. The CDR3 is made up of 16 amino acids. The CDR3 loop is CASTEGPGQGSYGYTF. The CDR3 nucleotides are TGCGCCAGCACCGAAGGCCCGGGGCAGGGATCCTATGGCTACACCTTC. Full variable domain (outside the CDR3, taken from reference TRBV5-1 and TRBJ1-2): KAGVTQTPRYLIKTRGQQVTLSCSPISGHRSVSWYQQTPGQGLQFLFEYFSETQRNKGNFPGRFSGRQFSNSRSEMNVSTLELGDSALYLCASTEGPGQGSYGYTFGSGTRLTVV.

This clonotype appeared a few times. The genes are TRBV7-3 and TRBJ2-3; TRBD2 aligns across 8 bases. The trim removed 2 bases at V and 6 bases at J, leaving 7 bases unmatched. From germline, CDR1 is SGHTA and CDR2 FQGTGA. This CDR3 has 15 amino acids. The CDR3 here is CASSLFGGAPDTQYF. CDR3 coding DNA: TGTGCCAGCAGCTTATTCGGGGGGGCCCCCGATACGCAGTATTTT.

The rearrangement joins TRBV12-3 or TRBV12-4 to TRBJ2-1; possibly TRBD2 for D (5 bases). The CDR3 is made up of 16 amino acids. V lost 6 bases to trimming and J lost 4 bases, with 19 bases between them. CDR3 sequence reads: CASSHFPGFLYNEQFF. CDR3 nucleotides: TGTGCCAGCAGCCACTTCCCGGGGTTCCTTTACAATGAGCAGTTCTTC.

V is TRBV12-3 or TRBV12-4 and J is TRBJ1-3; D is unclear. Trimming pared 3 bases from V and 0 bases from J, leaving 9 bases between. The CDR3 spans 15 residues. As DNA, the CDR3 is TGTGCCAGCAGTTTTATTGGCCTCTCTGGAAACACCATATATTTT. Its translation: CASSFIGLSGNTIYF.

This chain joins TRBV5-1 and TRBJ2-5; TRBD1 matches 9 bases. The ends lost 3 bases at V and 3 bases at J; junction bases unmatched: 6. Looked up from germline, CDR1 is SGHRS and CDR2 is YFSETQ. CDR3 size: 15 residues. The DNA for the CDR3 is TGCGCCAGCAGCTCCGGACGGACAGGGGAAGAGACCCAGTACTTC. Encoded protein: CASSSGRTGEETQYF.

CDR3 region: CASSRGSFGTYNEQFF. In DNA, the CDR3 is TGCGCCAGCAGCCGAGGCTCGTTTGGGACTTACAATGAGCAGTTCTTC. The chain is built from TRBV5-1 and TRBJ2-1; D perhaps matches TRBD2 (6 bases). Germline assignment: CDR1 SGHRS and CDR2 YFSETQ. Trimming left V 4 bases short and J 4 bases short, with 18 bases between. The CDR3 extends over 16 amino acids.

The CDR3 region is CASSLRSGGYYEQYF. The DNA of the CDR3 is TGTGCCAGCAGTTTAAGGAGCGGGGGATACTACGAGCAGTACTTC. This chain joins TRBV28 and TRBJ2-7, with 8 bases lining up with TRBD2. The CDR3 is made up of 15 amino acids. CDR1 is MDHEN and CDR2 is SYDVKM in the germline V gene. V was pared by 2 bases and J by 3 bases, with 6 bases of the junction left unmatched. The full variable domain, with the rest looked up from reference TRBV28 and TRBJ2-7, is DVKVTQSSRYLVKRTGEKVFLECVQDMDHENMFWYRQDPGLGLRLIYFSYDVKMKEKGDIPEGYSVSREKKERFSLILESASTNQTSMYLCASSLRSGGYYEQYFGPGTRLTVT.